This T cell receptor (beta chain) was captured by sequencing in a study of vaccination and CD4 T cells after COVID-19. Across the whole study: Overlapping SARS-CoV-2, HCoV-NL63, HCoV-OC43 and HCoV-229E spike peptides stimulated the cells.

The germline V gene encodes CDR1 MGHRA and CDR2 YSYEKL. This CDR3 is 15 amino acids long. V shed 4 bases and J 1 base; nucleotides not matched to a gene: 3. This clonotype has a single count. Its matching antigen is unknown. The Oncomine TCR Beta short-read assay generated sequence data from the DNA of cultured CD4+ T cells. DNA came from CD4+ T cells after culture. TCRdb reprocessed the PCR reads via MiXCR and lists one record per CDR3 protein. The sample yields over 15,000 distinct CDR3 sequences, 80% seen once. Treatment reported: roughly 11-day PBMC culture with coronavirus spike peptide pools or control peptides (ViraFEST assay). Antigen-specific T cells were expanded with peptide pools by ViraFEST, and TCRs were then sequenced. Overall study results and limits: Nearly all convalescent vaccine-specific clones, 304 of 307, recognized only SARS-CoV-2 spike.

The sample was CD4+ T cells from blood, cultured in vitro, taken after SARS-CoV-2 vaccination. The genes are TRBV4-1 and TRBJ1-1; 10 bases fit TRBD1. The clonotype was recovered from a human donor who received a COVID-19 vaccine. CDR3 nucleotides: TGCGCCAGCAGCCCCGGGACAGGGGCGAACACTGAAGCTTTCTTT. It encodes CASSPGTGANTEAFF.